The 21 T cell receptor beta chains in this list originate from one sample, sequenced in a study of blood T cell repertoires in COVID-19. Measured with immunoSEQ multiplex PCR; TCRdb has only the in-frame clones, and not every one. This sample has over 200,000 clones, with over 75% found just once. The sample taken for sequencing was peripheral blood. The receptors shown here come from a human donor in a cohort sampled during active COVID-19.

The chain links TRBV6-5 to TRBJ1-5; 10 nucleotides match TRBD1. J gave up 5 bases and V 6 bases, and 4 bases lay outside the gene matches. Germline-derived CDR1 and CDR2 are MNHEY and SVGAGI. The CDR3 length is 14 residues. The CDR3: CASRPTGGYQPQHF. The CDR3 DNA reads as TGTGCCAGCAGGCCGACAGGGGGCTATCAGCCCCAGCATTTT.

For the CDR3, the DNA is TGTGCCAGCAGTCGCGGGACTAGCGAAACAGATACGCAGTATTTT. Its protein product is CASSRGTSETDTQYF. V and J are TRBV9 and TRBJ2-3, with TRBD2 matching 10 bases. The trim removed 5 bases at V and 3 bases at J, leaving 6 bases unmatched. The CDR3 totals 15 residues. Germline V CDR1 and CDR2: SGDLS, YYNGEE.

This chain connects TRBV28 to TRBJ1-6; D is possibly TRBD1 (6 bases). The germline gives CDR1 MDHEN, CDR2 SYDVKM. The ends were cut back, 5 bases at V and 0 bases at J, with 23 bases in the middle. The CDR3 consists of 20 residues. DNA of the CDR3: TGTGCCAGCAGTCCCCCTAGAGGGGGTCTTATGAGCTCCTATAATTCACCCCTCCACTTT. This gives the protein CASSPPRGGLMSSYNSPLHF.

The chain couples TRBV9 to TRBJ2-5, with 7 positions matching TRBD1. The junction had 14 bases not matched to a gene; V was cut back by 1 base and J by 5 bases. The V gene's germline CDR1 is SGDLS and CDR2 YYNGEE. The CDR3 covers 17 residues. CDR3 coding DNA: TGTGCCAGCAGCGTAACACCAGGGCAGGGGGTGAGGGAGACCCAGTACTTC. Its protein is CASSVTPGQGVRETQYF.

The V call is TRBV2, the J call TRBJ1-1, with D possibly being TRBD1 (5 bases). The CDR3 has 14 residues. Looked up from germline, CDR1 is SNHLY and CDR2 is FYNNEI. The germline V and J ends were trimmed by 5 bases and 1 base, with 11 bases remaining between them. The CDR3 spells CASSPRGGNTEAFF. In DNA form, the CDR3 reads TGTGCCAGCAGTCCTCGCGGGGGGAACACTGAAGCTTTCTTT.

The V gene is TRBV10-3, the J gene TRBJ1-1; 8 nucleotides match TRBD1. V trimming: 6 bases; J trimming: 6 bases; junction bases outside the gene matches: 9. The CDR3 is 14 amino acids. Germline-derived CDR1 and CDR2 are ENHRY and SYGVKD. CDR3 loop: CAISGTGGWAEAFF. In nucleotides, the CDR3 is TGTGCCATCAGCGGTACAGGGGGTTGGGCTGAAGCTTTCTTT.

The table lists this clone with many counts. The V call is TRBV11-2, the J call TRBJ1-4; perhaps TRBD1 as D (6 bases). Germline loops: CDR1 SGHAT, CDR2 FQNNGV. The V end lost 2 bases, the J end lost 8 bases, and 9 bases lay between the germline ends. The CDR3 is made up of 13 amino acids. The CDR3: CASSLYQGEKLFF. The CDR3 DNA is TGTGCCAGCAGCTTATATCAGGGGGAAAAACTGTTTTTT.

The CDR3 loop reads CASSPAWAGGINEQFF. The CDR3 coding sequence is TGTGCCAGCAGTCCCGCTTGGGCAGGGGGAATCAATGAGCAGTTCTTC. The gene calls are TRBV27 and TRBJ2-1, with 7 bases matching TRBD1. CDR1 and CDR2 from the germline V gene are MNHEY and SMNVEV (reference sequence). The V and J ends lost 5 bases and 6 bases, in that order; junction bases with no gene match: 13. The CDR3 length is 16 residues.

The V gene is TRBV18, the J gene TRBJ2-5, with D possibly being TRBD2 (5 bases). The CDR3 extends over 13 amino acids. Germline-derived CDR1 and CDR2 are KGHSH and LQKENI. The germline V and J ends were trimmed by 2 bases and 7 bases, with 11 bases remaining between them. CDR3 nucleotides: TGTGCCAGCTCACCAACGGACTCAGGGACCCAGTACTTC. Its translation: CASSPTDSGTQYF.

V usage is TRBV18 and J usage is TRBJ1-4; a possible D gene is TRBD1 (5 bases). Trimming cost V 2 bases and J 0 bases, with 7 bases left between them. Germline values: CDR1 KGHSH, CDR2 LQKENI. The length of the CDR3 is 15 residues. The CDR3 nucleotides are TGTGCCAGCTCACCAACAGGTGCAACTAATGAAAAACTGTTTTTT. Residues: CASSPTGATNEKLFF.

The rearrangement links TRBV5-1 to TRBJ2-1, with TRBD2 matching 10 bases. Per germline, CDR1 SGHRS and CDR2 YFSETQ. The CDR3 consists of 15 residues. V dropped 0 bases and J dropped 4; count of bases not matched to a gene: 1. CDR3 DNA sequence: TGCGCCAGCAGCTTGGGGACTAGCGGATACAATGAGCAGTTCTTC. It encodes CASSLGTSGYNEQFF.

This clone showed up just once. The chain employs TRBV6-6 and TRBJ2-7; 7 positions agree with TRBD1. This CDR3 is 15 amino acids long. Germline V gives CDR1 MNHNY, CDR2 SVGAGI (reference sequence). Germline trimming cut 6 bases from V and 1 base from J; bases unmatched to any gene: 9. The CDR3 sequence is CASSPGGTGSYEQYF. DNA for the CDR3: TGTGCCAGCAGCCCAGGGGGTACGGGTTCCTACGAGCAGTACTTC.

The J gene is TRBJ1-2, the V gene TRBV18; 9 bases fit TRBD1. Germline CDR1 and CDR2: KGHSH and LQKENI. The CDR3 runs 13 residues. J lost 4 bases, V lost 4 bases, and 1 base had no gene match. DNA for the CDR3: TGTGCCAGCTCACAGACAGGGGGCTATGGCTACACCTTC. Translated: CASSQTGGYGYTF. Combining the CDR3 with reference TRBV18 and TRBJ1-2 gives the whole variable domain NAGVMQNPRHLVRRRGQEARLRCSPMKGHSHVYWYRQLPEEGLKFMVYLQKENIIDESGMPKERFSAEFPKEGPSILRIQQVVRGDSAAYFCASSQTGGYGYTFGSGTRLTVV.

The V gene is TRBV9, the J gene TRBJ2-2; 8 bases are a match to TRBD1. The CDR3 is 15 amino acids. With V trimmed by 4 bases and J by 5 bases, 7 bases remained unmatched. Germline assignment: CDR1 SGDLS and CDR2 YYNGEE. DNA for the CDR3: TGTGCCAGCAGCACCGGGACAGGAGGAACCGGGGAGCTGTTTTTT. Translating it yields CASSTGTGGTGELFF.

The V and J genes are TRBV7-2 and TRBJ2-7; no reliable D call. Germline V gene data show CDR1 as SGHTA and CDR2 as FQGNSA. This CDR3 is built from 15 residues. Trimming removed 0 bases at V and 2 bases at J, with 11 bases between. CDR3 sequence: CASSLAPTTTYEQYF. The CDR3 nucleotides read TGTGCCAGCAGCTTAGCACCTACTACCACCTACGAGCAGTACTTC.

The V and J genes are TRBV3-1 (or the pseudogene TRBV3-2) and TRBJ1-1; D remains ambiguous. This CDR3 has 11 amino acids. Looked up from germline, CDR1 is LGHDT and CDR2 is YNNKEL (reference sequence). The V and J ends lost 4 bases and 8 bases respectively, with 8 bases between them. The CDR3 spells CASSRGPEAFF. CDR3 nucleotide sequence: TGTGCCAGCAGCCGAGGGCCGGAAGCTTTCTTT.

The chain combines TRBV5-6 with TRBJ2-3; 14 bases map to TRBD2. Trimming cost V 2 bases and J 5 bases; bases outside gene matches: 4. From germline, CDR1 is SGHDT and CDR2 YYEEEE. The CDR3 is 16 residues long. The DNA for the CDR3 is TGTGCCAGCAGCTTAAGACTAGCGGGAGGGATAGATACGCAGTATTTT. The encoded protein is CASSLRLAGGIDTQYF.

The V gene is TRBV5-1, the J gene TRBJ1-4, with D unresolved. This CDR3 contains 16 residues. In germline, CDR1 is SGHRS, CDR2 YFSETQ. The V end was cut by 0 bases, the J end by 0 bases, with 9 bases between. This chain's CDR3 is CASSLALGATNEKLFF. The CDR3 DNA follows: TGCGCCAGCAGCTTGGCCTTAGGAGCAACTAATGAAAAACTGTTTTTT.

The chain has TRBV7-9 and TRBJ2-6; TRBD2 matches at 13 bases. This CDR3 spans 18 amino acids. V trimming: 5 bases; J trimming: 2 bases; junction bases outside the gene matches: 6. Germline loops: CDR1 SEHNR, CDR2 FQNEAQ (reference sequence). The CDR3 reads CASSPRGLAGAGANVLTF. For the CDR3, the DNA is TGTGCCAGCAGCCCAAGAGGACTAGCGGGAGCTGGGGCCAACGTCCTGACTTTC.

The chain has TRBV21-1 and TRBJ2-1; the table gives TRBD2 as D, unverified against the DNA. TRBV21-1 constitutes a pseudogene. The CDR3 contains 18 residues. The CDR3 DNA follows: TGTGCCAGCAGCGGACTAGTATCTGGCGGGAGTACCTACAATGAGCAGTTCTTC. It yields the protein CASSGLVSGGSTYNEQFF.

This clone was recorded once. This chain connects TRBV5-1 to TRBJ1-1, with 10 bases fitting TRBD1. The CDR3 length is 18 residues. Germline V gene sequence: CDR1 SGHRS, CDR2 YFSETQ. The junction had 14 bases not matched to a gene; V was cut back by 0 bases and J by 6 bases. The CDR3: CASSLEGVPGQGSPEAFF. The DNA of the CDR3 is TGCGCCAGCAGCTTGGAGGGGGTACCGGGACAGGGGTCCCCTGAAGCTTTCTTT.